The TCR beta chain described here comes from a study of T cell responses to AZD1222 COVID-19 vaccine. Germline V gene lookup returns CDR1 LNHDA and CDR2 SQIVND (reference sequence). The CDR3 is 16 residues long. V lost 5 bases, J lost 1 base, and 7 bases stayed unmatched. Sequencing was performed with immunoSEQ multiplex PCR; in TCRdb, only in-frame clones are kept and a portion is missing. The sample has 130,000 or so clones, about 90% seen once; the top ten hold approximately 2%. V gene TRBV19 combines with J gene TRBJ2-3, with 9 bases fitting TRBD2. The material sequenced was peripheral blood, taken on day 0 of AZD1222 vaccination. This sequence was found in an adult in good health. CDR3 sequence reads: CASSFRASGGTDTQYF. For the CDR3, the DNA is TGTGCCAGTAGTTTTAGGGCTAGCGGGGGCACAGATACGCAGTATTTT.